This is a list of T cell receptor beta chains from one sample in a study of blood T cell repertoires in COVID-19. Profiled with immunoSEQ multiplex PCR; TCRdb holds only in-frame clones, not every one. Among roughly 39,000 clones listed, approximately 85% were seen once. The sequenced sample was peripheral blood. Source of these receptors: a human donor in a cohort sampled during active COVID-19. The CDR3 runs from the conserved cysteine through the conserved F or W. D genes are given only for firm matches. Clone size is not always given. Where it is, it says once, few, many or a class for expanded clones.

j_gene	abundance	v_gene	d_gene	CDR3aa	CDR3nt
TRBJ2-7	NA	TRBV12-3/TRBV12-4	NA	CASSGLTYYEQYF	TGTGCCAGCAGCGGACTCACCTACTACGAGCAGTACTTC
TRBJ2-7	NA	TRBV7-8	NA	CASSLEVGRGEQYF	TGTGCCAGCAGCTTAGAGGTGGGCCGGGGCGAGCAGTACTTC
TRBJ1-6	NA	TRBV11-2	NA	CASSLGAGSIVPLHF	TGTGCCAGCAGCTTAGGTGCAGGGTCAATAGTACCCCTCCACTTT
TRBJ2-7	NA	TRBV27	TRBD1	CASSTKTGGNYEQYF	TGTGCCAGCAGCACTAAAACAGGGGGGAACTACGAGCAGTACTTC
TRBJ2-1	NA	TRBV7-3	NA	CASSSGNGNEQFF	TGTGCCAGCAGCTCAGGGAACGGGAATGAGCAGTTCTTC
TRBJ1-2	NA	TRBV10-1	NA	CASSPDSNYGYTF	TGCGCCAGCAGCCCCGACAGTAACTATGGCTACACCTTC
TRBJ1-2	NA	TRBV6-5	NA	CASSRTALYGYTF	TGTGCCAGCAGCCGGACAGCACTCTATGGCTACACCTTC
TRBJ1-1	once	TRBV7-9	NA	CASSAPGEAFF	TGTGCCAGCAGCGCACCAGGTGAAGCTTTCTTT
TRBJ2-7	NA	TRBV7-8	NA	CASSAGRTGTYEQYF	TGTGCCAGCAGTGCCGGGAGGACAGGGACCTACGAGCAGTACTTC
TRBJ1-2	once	TRBV5-4	NA	CASSLQGSYGYTF	TGTGCCAGCAGCTTGCAGGGATCCTATGGCTACACCTTC
TRBJ1-5	NA	TRBV7-2	NA	CASSLRSGQQNQPQHF	TGTGCCAGCAGCTTAAGATCCGGACAGCAAAATCAGCCCCAGCATTTT
TRBJ2-3	few	TRBV11-3	TRBD1	CASSASGTASTDTQYF	TGTGCCAGCAGCGCCTCCGGGACAGCGAGCACAGATACGCAGTATTTT
TRBJ1-1	NA	TRBV4-1	NA	CASTLTQTGTEAFF	TGCGCCAGCACCCTAACTCAAACAGGCACTGAAGCTTTCTTT
TRBJ1-4	NA	TRBV5-1	NA	CASSPGVTFEKLFF	TGCGCCAGCAGCCCCGGAGTGACTTTCGAAAAACTGTTTTTT
TRBJ2-1	NA	TRBV4-1	NA	CASSLTQGNEQFF	TGCGCCAGCAGCCTGACCCAGGGAAATGAGCAGTTCTTC
TRBJ2-1	NA	TRBV5-4	TRBD2	CASSSGTRGNNEQFF	TGTGCCAGCAGCTCCGGGACTAGAGGGAACAATGAGCAGTTCTTC
TRBJ1-6	NA	TRBV7-2	NA	CASSTTQGNNSPLHF	TGTGCCAGCAGCACGACACAGGGAAATAATTCACCCCTCCACTTT
TRBJ2-3	NA	TRBV15	TRBD2	CATSRDWGGGGTDTQYF	TGTGCCACCAGCAGAGATTGGGGCGGGGGGGGCACAGATACGCAGTATTTT
TRBJ1-1	NA	TRBV24-1	NA	CATSDTGRGKLGTEAFF	TGTGCCACCAGTGACACCGGCCGAGGGAAGCTCGGCACTGAAGCTTTCTTT
TRBJ2-5	NA	TRBV27	NA	CASSLGGTWWETQYF	TGTGCCAGCAGTTTAGGGGGGACCTGGTGGGAGACCCAGTACTTC
TRBJ1-6	NA	TRBV9	TRBD1	CASSVEGQVNSPLHF	TGTGCCAGCAGCGTAGAGGGACAGGTTAATTCACCCCTCCACTTT
TRBJ1-4	NA	TRBV30	NA	CAWIPQPGEKLFF	TGTGCCTGGATTCCCCAGCCGGGTGAAAAACTGTTTTTT
TRBJ1-4	NA	TRBV2	NA	CASMVGGNYINEKLFF	TGTGCCAGCATGGTGGGGGGGAACTACATTAATGAAAAACTGTTTTTT
TRBJ1-1	NA	TRBV7-2	TRBD1	CASSPDRTYTEAFF	TGTGCCAGCAGCCCGGACAGGACCTACACTGAAGCTTTCTTT